This T cell receptor (beta chain) was identified in a study of beta chain features in type 1 diabetes. Study-level results: Patients showed naive, central memory and Treg TCRB repertoires that appeared more similar than those of healthy donors. All four CD4+ subsets from Type 1 diabetes patients carried moderately but significantly shorter TCRB CDR3s. When VDJ junctions were examined, type 1 diabetes patients showed fewer insertions and more deletions.

Of the isolated RNA, all was reverse transcribed, and so the sequenced material was expressed TCRB transcripts. Sequencing used immunoSEQ multiplex PCR; TCRdb keeps in-frame clones, though not all of them. The sample contains a few hundred thousand clones, roughly an eighth of which appear only once. The length of the CDR3 is 13 residues. Germline lookup yields CDR1 SGHTA and CDR2 FQGTGA. Trimming removed 1 base at V and 4 bases at J, with 5 bases between. Turning to this clone: Its cognate antigen is unknown.

The chain couples TRBV7-3 to TRBJ2-1; D is uncertain. The source of this sequence is a man between 25 and 39 years old with type 1 diabetes. The sample taken for sequencing was naive CD4+ T cells from blood. This CDR3 reads CASSLNLYNEQFF. The DNA for the CDR3 is TGTGCCAGCAGCTTAAACTTGTACAATGAGCAGTTCTTC.